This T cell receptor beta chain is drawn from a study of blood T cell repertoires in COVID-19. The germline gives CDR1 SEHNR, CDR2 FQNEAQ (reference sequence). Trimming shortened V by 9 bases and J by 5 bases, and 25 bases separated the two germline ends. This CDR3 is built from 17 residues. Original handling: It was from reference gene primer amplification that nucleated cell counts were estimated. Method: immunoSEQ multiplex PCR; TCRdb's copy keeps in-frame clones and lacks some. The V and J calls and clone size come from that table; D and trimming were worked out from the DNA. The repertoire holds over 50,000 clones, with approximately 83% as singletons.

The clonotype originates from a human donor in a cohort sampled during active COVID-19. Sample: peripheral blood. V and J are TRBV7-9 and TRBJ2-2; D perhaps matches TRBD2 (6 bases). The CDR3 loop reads CARGGGRDFLLTGELFF. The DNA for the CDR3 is TGTGCCAGGGGGGGAGGTCGGGATTTTTTGCTAACCGGGGAGCTGTTTTTT. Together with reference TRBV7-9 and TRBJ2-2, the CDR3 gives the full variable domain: DTGVSQNPRHKITKRGQNVTFRCDPISEHNRLYWYRQTLGQGPEFLTYFQNEAQLEKSRLLSDRFSAERPKGSFSTLEIQRTEQGDSAMYLCARGGGRDFLLTGELFFGEGSRLTVL.